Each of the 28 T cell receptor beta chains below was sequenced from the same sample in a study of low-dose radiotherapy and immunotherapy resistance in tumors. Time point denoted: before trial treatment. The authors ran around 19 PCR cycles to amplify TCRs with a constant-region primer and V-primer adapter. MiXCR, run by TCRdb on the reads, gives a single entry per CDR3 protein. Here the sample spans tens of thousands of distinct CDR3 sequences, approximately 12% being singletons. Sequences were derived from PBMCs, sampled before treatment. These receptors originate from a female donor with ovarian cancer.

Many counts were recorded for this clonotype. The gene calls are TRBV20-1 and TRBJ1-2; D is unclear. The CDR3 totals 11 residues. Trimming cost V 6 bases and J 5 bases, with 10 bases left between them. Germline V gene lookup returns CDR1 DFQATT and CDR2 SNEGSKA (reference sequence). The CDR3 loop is CSALQEYGYTF. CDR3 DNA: TGCAGTGCCCTCCAGGAGTATGGCTACACCTTC.

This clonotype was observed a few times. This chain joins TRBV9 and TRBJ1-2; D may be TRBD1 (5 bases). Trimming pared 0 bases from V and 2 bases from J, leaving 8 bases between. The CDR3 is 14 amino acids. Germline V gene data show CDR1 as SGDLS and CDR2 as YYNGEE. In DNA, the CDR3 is TGTGCCAGCAGCGTAGATGGGGGGAACTATGGCTACACCTTC. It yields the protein CASSVDGGNYGYTF.

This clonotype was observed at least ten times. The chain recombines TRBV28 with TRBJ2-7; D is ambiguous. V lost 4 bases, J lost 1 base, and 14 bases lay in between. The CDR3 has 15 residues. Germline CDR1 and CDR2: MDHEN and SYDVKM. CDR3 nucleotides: TGTGCCAGCAGTTCCCCCCCCGACATGTCCTACGAGCAGTACTTC. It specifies CASSSPPDMSYEQYF.

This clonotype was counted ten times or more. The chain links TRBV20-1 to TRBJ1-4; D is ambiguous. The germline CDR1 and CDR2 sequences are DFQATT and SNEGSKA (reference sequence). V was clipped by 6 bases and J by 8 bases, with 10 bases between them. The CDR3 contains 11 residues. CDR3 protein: CSASRSEKLFF. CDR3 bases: TGCAGTGCCAGTCGATCGGAAAAACTGTTTTTT.

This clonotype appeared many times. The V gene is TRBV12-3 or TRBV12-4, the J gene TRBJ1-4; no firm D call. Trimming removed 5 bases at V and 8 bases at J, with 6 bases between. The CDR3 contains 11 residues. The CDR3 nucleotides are TGTGCCAGCAGTCGCAGAGAAAAACTGTTTTTT. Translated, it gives CASSRREKLFF.

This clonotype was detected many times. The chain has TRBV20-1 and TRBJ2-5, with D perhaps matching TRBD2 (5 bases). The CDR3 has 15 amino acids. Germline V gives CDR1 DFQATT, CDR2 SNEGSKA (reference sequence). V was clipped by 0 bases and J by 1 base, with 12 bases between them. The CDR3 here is CSARDRLAGQETQYF. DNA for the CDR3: TGCAGTGCTAGAGATCGGCTAGCCGGCCAAGAGACCCAGTACTTC.

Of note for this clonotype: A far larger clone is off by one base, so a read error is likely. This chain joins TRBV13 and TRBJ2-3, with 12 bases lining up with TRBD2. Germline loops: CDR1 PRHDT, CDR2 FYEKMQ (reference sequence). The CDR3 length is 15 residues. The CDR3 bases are TGTGCCAGCAGCTCTAGCGGGGGGGCCACAGTTACGCAGTATTTT. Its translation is CASSSSGGATVTQYF.

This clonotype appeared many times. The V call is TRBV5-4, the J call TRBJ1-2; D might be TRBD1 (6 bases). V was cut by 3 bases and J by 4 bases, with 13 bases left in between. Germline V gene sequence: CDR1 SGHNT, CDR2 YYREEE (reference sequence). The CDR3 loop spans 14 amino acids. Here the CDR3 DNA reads TGTGCCAGCAGCTACCCCAGGGGAACCTATGGCTACACCTTC. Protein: CASSYPRGTYGYTF.

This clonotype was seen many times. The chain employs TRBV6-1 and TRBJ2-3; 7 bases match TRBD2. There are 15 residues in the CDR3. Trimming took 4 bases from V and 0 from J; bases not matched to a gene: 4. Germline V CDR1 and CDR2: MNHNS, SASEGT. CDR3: CASSGGLGSTDTQYF. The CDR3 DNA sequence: TGTGCCAGCAGTGGCGGACTAGGTAGCACAGATACGCAGTATTTT.

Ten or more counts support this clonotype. CDR3 bases: TGTGCCAGCAGGTACAGGGGAAGTCCAGCTTTCTTT. Translated, it gives CASRYRGSPAFF. The chain couples TRBV27 to TRBJ1-1; 7 bases line up with TRBD1. There are 12 residues in the CDR3. V lost 6 bases, J lost 10 bases, and 8 bases stayed unmatched. Per the germline V gene, CDR1 is MNHEY and CDR2 is SMNVEV (reference sequence).

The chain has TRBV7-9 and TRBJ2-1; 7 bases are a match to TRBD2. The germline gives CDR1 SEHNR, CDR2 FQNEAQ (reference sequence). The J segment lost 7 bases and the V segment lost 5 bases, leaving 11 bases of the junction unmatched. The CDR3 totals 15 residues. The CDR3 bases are TGTGCCAGCAGCGCCGGGACTACCCAGGGTAATGAGCAGTTCTTC. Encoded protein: CASSAGTTQGNEQFF.

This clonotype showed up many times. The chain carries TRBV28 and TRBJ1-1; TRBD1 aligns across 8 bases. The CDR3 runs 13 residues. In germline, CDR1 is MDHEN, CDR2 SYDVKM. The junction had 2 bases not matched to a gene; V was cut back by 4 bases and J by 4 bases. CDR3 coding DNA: TGTGCCAGCAGTTCGGACAGGGCCACTGAAGCTTTCTTT. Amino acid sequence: CASSSDRATEAFF.

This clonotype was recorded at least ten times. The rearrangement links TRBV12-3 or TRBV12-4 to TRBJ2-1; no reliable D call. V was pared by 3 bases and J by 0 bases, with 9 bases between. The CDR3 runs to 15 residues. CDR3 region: CASSFGEPSYNEQFF. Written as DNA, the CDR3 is TGTGCCAGCAGTTTCGGTGAACCCTCCTACAATGAGCAGTTCTTC.

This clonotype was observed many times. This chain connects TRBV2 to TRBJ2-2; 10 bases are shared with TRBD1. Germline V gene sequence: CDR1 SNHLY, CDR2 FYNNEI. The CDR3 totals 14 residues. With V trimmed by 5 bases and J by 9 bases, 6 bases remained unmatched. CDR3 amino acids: CASSPDRGHRELFF. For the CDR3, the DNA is TGTGCCAGCAGTCCAGACAGGGGGCATAGGGAGCTGTTTTTT.

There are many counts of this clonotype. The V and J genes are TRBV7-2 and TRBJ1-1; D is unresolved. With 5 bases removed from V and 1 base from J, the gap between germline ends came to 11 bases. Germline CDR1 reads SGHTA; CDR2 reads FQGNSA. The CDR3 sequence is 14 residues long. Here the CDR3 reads CASSPGGENTEAFF. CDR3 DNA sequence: TGTGCCAGCAGCCCCGGCGGCGAGAACACTGAAGCTTTCTTT.

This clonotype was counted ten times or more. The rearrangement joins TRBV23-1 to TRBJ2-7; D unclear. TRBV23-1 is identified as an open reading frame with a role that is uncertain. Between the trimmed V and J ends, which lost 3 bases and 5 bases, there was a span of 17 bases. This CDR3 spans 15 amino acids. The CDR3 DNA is TGCGCCAGCAGTCATGAGGTTCCACCGCCCCACGAGCAGTACTTC. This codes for CASSHEVPPPHEQYF.

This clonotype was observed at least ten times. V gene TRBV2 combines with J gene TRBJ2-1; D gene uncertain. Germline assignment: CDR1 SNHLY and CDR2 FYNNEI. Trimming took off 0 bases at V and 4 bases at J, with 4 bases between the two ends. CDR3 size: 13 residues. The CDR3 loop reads CASSEAKYNEQFF. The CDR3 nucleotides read TGTGCCAGCAGTGAAGCGAAGTACAATGAGCAGTTCTTC.

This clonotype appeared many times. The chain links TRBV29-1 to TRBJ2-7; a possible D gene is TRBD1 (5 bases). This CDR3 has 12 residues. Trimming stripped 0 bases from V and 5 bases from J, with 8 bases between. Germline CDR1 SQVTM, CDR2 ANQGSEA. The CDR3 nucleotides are TGCAGCGTTGAAGAAGGGGCAGACGAGCAGTACTTC. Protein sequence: CSVEEGADEQYF.

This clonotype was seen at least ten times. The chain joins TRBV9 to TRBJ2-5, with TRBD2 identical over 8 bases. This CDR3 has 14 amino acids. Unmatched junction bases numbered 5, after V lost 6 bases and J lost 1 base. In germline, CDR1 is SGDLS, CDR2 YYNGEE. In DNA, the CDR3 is TGTGCCAGCACCCGGGGGGGGACCCAAGAGACCCAGTACTTC. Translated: CASTRGGTQETQYF.

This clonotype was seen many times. In DNA form, the CDR3 reads TGTGCCAGCAGCCAAGAAAAGGCGCGAGGTGAGCAGTTCTTC. Protein sequence: CASSQEKARGEQFF. The rearrangement joins TRBV3-1 to TRBJ2-1; no clear D. The CDR3 spans 14 residues. Per the germline V gene, CDR1 is LGHDT and CDR2 is YNNKEL (reference sequence). The V end was cut by 0 bases, the J end by 9 bases, with 12 bases between.

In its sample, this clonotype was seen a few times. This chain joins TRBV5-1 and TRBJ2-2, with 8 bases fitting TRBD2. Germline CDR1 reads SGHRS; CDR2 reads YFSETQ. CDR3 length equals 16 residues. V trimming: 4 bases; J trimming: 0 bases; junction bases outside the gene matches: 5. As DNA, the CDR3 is TGCGCCAGCAGCGCTCCGGGACTAGCGAACACCGGGGAGCTGTTTTTT. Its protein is CASSAPGLANTGELFF.

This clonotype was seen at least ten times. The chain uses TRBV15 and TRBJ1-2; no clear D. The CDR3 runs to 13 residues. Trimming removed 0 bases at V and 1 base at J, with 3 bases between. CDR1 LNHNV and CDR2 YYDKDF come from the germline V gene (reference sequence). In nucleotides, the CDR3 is TGTGCCACCAGCAGAGATGATAACTATGGCTACACCTTC. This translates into CATSRDDNYGYTF.

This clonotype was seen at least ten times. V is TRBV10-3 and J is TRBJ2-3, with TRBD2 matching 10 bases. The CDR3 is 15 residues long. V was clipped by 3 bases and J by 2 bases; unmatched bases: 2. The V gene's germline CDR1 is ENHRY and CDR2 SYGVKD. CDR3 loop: CAISDSGGATDTQYF. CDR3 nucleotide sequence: TGTGCCATCAGTGACAGCGGGGGGGCCACAGATACGCAGTATTTT.

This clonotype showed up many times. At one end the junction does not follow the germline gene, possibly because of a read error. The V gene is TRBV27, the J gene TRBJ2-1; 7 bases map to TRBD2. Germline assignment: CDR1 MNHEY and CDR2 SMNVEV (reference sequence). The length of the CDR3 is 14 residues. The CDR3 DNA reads TGTGCCACCAGTGATCGACACGGACTAGATGAGCAGTTCTTC. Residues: CATSDRHGLDEQFF.

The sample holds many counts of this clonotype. Here the CDR3 reads CAWSPGYGYTF. The CDR3 DNA is TGTGCCTGGAGTCCAGGTTATGGCTACACCTTC. The chain is built from TRBV30 and TRBJ1-2; D not certain. In germline, CDR1 is GTSNPN, CDR2 SVGIG (reference sequence). This CDR3 region has 11 residues. Trimming stripped 2 bases from V and 5 bases from J, with 6 bases between.

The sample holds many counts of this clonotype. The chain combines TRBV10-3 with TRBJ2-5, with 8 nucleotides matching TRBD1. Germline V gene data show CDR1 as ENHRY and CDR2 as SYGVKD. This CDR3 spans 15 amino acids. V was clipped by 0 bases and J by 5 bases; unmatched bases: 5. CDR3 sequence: CAISESRTGSETQYF. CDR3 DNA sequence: TGTGCCATCAGTGAGTCCAGGACAGGGAGTGAGACCCAGTACTTC.

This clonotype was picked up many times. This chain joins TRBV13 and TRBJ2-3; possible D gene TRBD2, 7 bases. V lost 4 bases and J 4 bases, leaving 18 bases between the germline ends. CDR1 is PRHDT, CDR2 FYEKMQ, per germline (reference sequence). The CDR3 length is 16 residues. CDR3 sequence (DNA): TGTGCCAGCAGCTCCTCAACTAGGGGGGGGCCAGATACGCAGTATTTT. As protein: CASSSSTRGGPDTQYF.

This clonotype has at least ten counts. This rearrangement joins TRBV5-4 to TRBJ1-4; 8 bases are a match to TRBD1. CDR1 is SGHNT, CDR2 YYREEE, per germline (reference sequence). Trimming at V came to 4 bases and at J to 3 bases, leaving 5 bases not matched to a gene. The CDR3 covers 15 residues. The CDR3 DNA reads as TGTGCCAGCAGCATTACAGGGGGTTCTAATGAAAAACTGTTTTTT. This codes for CASSITGGSNEKLFF. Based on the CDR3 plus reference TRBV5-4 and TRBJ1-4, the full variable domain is ETGVTQSPTHLIKTRGQQVTLRCSSQSGHNTVSWYQQALGQGPQFIFQYYREEENGRGNFPPRFSGLQFPNYSSELNVNALELDDSALYLCASSITGGSNEKLFFGSGTQLSVL.